This T cell receptor beta chain appears in the sequencing data of a study of graft-versus-host responses after intestinal transplantation. Study overall: Recipients had transplants, and these were multivisceral, liver-intestinal, or isolated intestinal. After anti-thymocyte globulin induction, recipients took tacrolimus and steroids for around three years. Study results and caveats: After transplant, early declines in HvG clones were associated with peak levels of circulating GvH clones. Recipient marrow held GvH clones, some first seen in ileum or blood.

Profiled with immunoSEQ multiplex PCR; TCRdb holds only in-frame clones, not every one. The sample yields roughly 10,000 clones, 85% to 95% seen once. Turning to this clone: Antigen: not known.

This clonotype originated in a human patient who received an intestinal transplant, so some T cells may come from the graft donor. Material: PBMCs, obtained 41 days after intestinal transplantation.

CDR3 nucleotide sequence: TGTGCCAGCACCCCGGGACAGGGAGTGTACGAGCAGTACTTC. As protein: CASTPGQGVYEQYF. V and J are TRBV7-9 and TRBJ2-7, with 9 bases identical to TRBD1. CDR3 length equals 14 residues. With V trimmed by 7 bases and J by 4 bases, 8 bases remained unmatched. In germline, CDR1 is SEHNR, CDR2 FQNEAQ (reference sequence).